These T cell receptor beta chains were read from a single sample in a study of cytomegalovirus exposure and HLA in healthy donors. TCRdb keeps only in-frame clones here, not all; method: immunoSEQ multiplex PCR. This table holds about 130,000 clones, approximately 80% found once. What was sequenced was PBMCs. The receptors stem from a man aged 25-45 years in good health and CMV-seronegative. The CDR3 runs from the conserved cysteine through the conserved F or W. A D gene is named only where the DNA matches it firmly. Size tells how often a clone was seen (once, few, many) or the class of an expanded clone, and some rows leave it out.

d_call,v_call,clone_size,j_call,cdr3_nt,cdr3_aa
TRBD2,TRBV7-9,-,TRBJ2-7,TGTGCCAGCAGCTTTGCGGGAGGAAGGGAGCAGTACTTC,CASSFAGGREQYF
TRBD2,TRBV7-2,-,TRBJ2-3,TGTGCCAGCAGCTTCGGACTAGCGGGAGGGCCTCAGAGCACAGATACGCAGTATTTT,CASSFGLAGGPQSTDTQYF
TRBD1,TRBV13,-,TRBJ2-7,TGTGCCAGCAGCCGGCGGACAGGGGGATCCTACGAGCAGTACTTC,CASSRRTGGSYEQYF
-,TRBV7-9,-,TRBJ2-7,TGTGCCAGCAGCCCCGCGGTCAGACCCGAGCAGTACTTC,CASSPAVRPEQYF
-,TRBV2,-,TRBJ2-6,TGTGCCAGCCGACGACACATCTCTGGGGCCAACGTCCTGACTTTC,CASRRHISGANVLTF
-,TRBV4-1,-,TRBJ2-7,TGCGCCAGCAGCCGGCACACTACGTCGCACCTCCCCTACGAGCAGTACTTC,CASSRHTTSHLPYEQYF
-,TRBV28,-,TRBJ2-6,TGTGCCAGCAATAACAGGGTGGGGCACTCTTCTGGGGCCAACGTCCTGACTTTC,CASNNRVGHSSGANVLTF
-,TRBV6-5,once,TRBJ2-2,TGTGCCAGCACCCTTAGTCTCACCGGGGAGCTGTTTTTT,CASTLSLTGELFF
-,TRBV29-1,-,TRBJ2-3,TGCAGCGTCCAGGGACTCCTAACTAGCACAGATACGCAGTATTTT,CSVQGLLTSTDTQYF
-,TRBV29-1,-,TRBJ2-3,TGCAGCGTTAGAAGGAGTGGAGATACGCAGTATTTT,CSVRRSGDTQYF
TRBD2,TRBV5-1,-,TRBJ2-5,TGCGCCAGCAGCTTGGGACTAGCGGGGGCCTTCCAAGAGACCCAGTACTTC,CASSLGLAGAFQETQYF
-,TRBV6-4,-,TRBJ1-5,TGTGCCAGCAGTGAGACGGGATCCGATCAGCCCCAGCATTTT,CASSETGSDQPQHF
TRBD2,TRBV5-1,-,TRBJ2-1,TGCGCCAGCAGCTTGGGGAGACTAGCGGGAGTTAATGAGCAGTTCTTC,CASSLGRLAGVNEQFF
-,TRBV6-5,-,TRBJ2-1,TGTGCCAGCAGTTACCGCAATGAGCAGTTCTTC,CASSYRNEQFF
-,TRBV12-1,once,TRBJ2-7,TGTGCCAGCAGCTTTGTCGAGTCCCTACGCGAGCAGTACTTC,CASSFVESLREQYF
TRBD2,TRBV4-1,few,TRBJ2-3,TGCGCCAGCAGCCAAGTATGGATAGCGGGGACGAGCACAGATACGCAGTATTTT,CASSQVWIAGTSTDTQYF
-,TRBV18,-,TRBJ1-5,TGTGCCAGCTCACTAGTTGGCCCAGGGTCAGGCAATCAGCCCCAGCATTTT,CASSLVGPGSGNQPQHF
-,TRBV4-1,-,TRBJ2-2,TGCGCCAGCAGCCAAGATCATTGGGGGGCGAACACCGGGGAGCTGTTTTTT,CASSQDHWGANTGELFF
-,TRBV28,-,TRBJ2-2,TGTGCCACCTGGGACTCCCAGAACACCGGGGAGCTGTTTTTT,CATWDSQNTGELFF
-,TRBV7-2,-,TRBJ1-1,TGTGCCAGCAGCTTAACTCGAAACACTGAAGCTTTCTTT,CASSLTRNTEAFF
TRBD2,TRBV11-2,-,TRBJ2-5,TGTGCCAGCAGCTCCCGACTAGCGGGTGTCCAAGAGACCCAGTACTTC,CASSSRLAGVQETQYF
-,TRBV14,few,TRBJ2-1,TGTGCCAGCAGCCTAAGACAGGAGGAGCGGTTCTTC,CASSLRQEERFF
-,TRBV28,-,TRBJ1-1,TGTGCCAGCAGTTTTACAGGGACAAACACTGAAGCTTTCTTT,CASSFTGTNTEAFF
-,TRBV2,once,TRBJ2-3,TGTGCCAGCAGGGCTAGCACAGATACGCAGTATTTT,CASRASTDTQYF
TRBD1,TRBV9,-,TRBJ1-3,TGTGCCAGCAGCGTAGGGGGCAGGGGGACAGGAAACACCATATATTTT,CASSVGGRGTGNTIYF
-,TRBV19,-,TRBJ1-1,TGTGCCAGCTCCACAGGGAACACTGAAGCTTTCTTT,CASSTGNTEAFF
-,TRBV20-1,-,TRBJ1-1,TGCAGTGCTAGAGATACCGGACAAGCCCTGTGG,CSARDTGQALW
-,TRBV5-4,-,TRBJ2-7,TGTGCCAGCAGCTTTCGAGGGAACTACGAGCAGTACTTC,CASSFRGNYEQYF
-,TRBV6-5,-,TRBJ2-5,TGTGCCAGCAGCCCACCTTCTAAGAGCCAGTACTTC,CASSPPSKSQYF
TRBD2,TRBV5-1,-,TRBJ2-3,TGCGCCAGCACCGGGGGGGATTCGACCAGAAATACGCAGTATTTT,CASTGGDSTRNTQYF
-,TRBV5-4,-,TRBJ2-2,TGTGCCAGCAGCTCTTCATCGAGCGCCGGGGAGCTGTTTTTT,CASSSSSSAGELFF
-,TRBV5-4,once,TRBJ2-1,TGTGCCAGCAGCTTAGTTTCAGGCAATGAGCAGTTCTTC,CASSLVSGNEQFF
-,TRBV5-4,-,TRBJ2-3,TGTGCCAGCAGCTTGGGTCGGGGGTTGCTCGCGCAGTATTTT,CASSLGRGLLAQYF
TRBD1,TRBV4-1,-,TRBJ2-3,TGCGCCAGCAGCCAGGGCTTGGGACAGGGTATAGATACGCAGTATTTT,CASSQGLGQGIDTQYF
-,TRBV5-1,-,TRBJ2-5,TGCGCCAGCAGCTGGGGAGGCCAGCAAGAGACCCAGTACTTC,CASSWGGQQETQYF
TRBD1,TRBV27,-,TRBJ1-6,TGTGCCAGCAGTATAGGGACAGGGAGAAGGTCACCCCTCCACTTT,CASSIGTGRRSPLHF
TRBD1,TRBV7-8,-,TRBJ1-1,TGTGCCAGCAGCTTACTCGACAGGGGGACTGAAGCTTTCTTT,CASSLLDRGTEAFF
-,TRBV9,-,TRBJ1-2,TGTGCCAGCAGCGTAGAAGTAGGGGGATATGGCTACACCTTC,CASSVEVGGYGYTF
TRBD2,TRBV28,-,TRBJ2-1,TGTGCCAGCAGTTTACCCAGGTCTAGCGGGAGCTATGAGCAGTTCTTC,CASSLPRSSGSYEQFF
TRBD1,TRBV28,once,TRBJ1-2,TGTGCCAGCAGTACAGGGGCCGATAACTATGGCTACACCTTC,CASSTGADNYGYTF
-,TRBV6-6,few,TRBJ1-4,TGTGCCAGCAGTTCCCCCGAAGGGGGTAGTGAAAAACTGTTTTTT,CASSSPEGGSEKLFF